This T cell receptor (beta chain) was retrieved from a study of T cells after yellow fever vaccination. Across the study: SMART-Seq v4 Ultra Low Input prepared libraries from low-cell fractions.

The length of the CDR3 is 13 residues. After removal of 4 bases from V and 8 bases from J, the junction contained 5 bases not matched to a gene. Germline V lookup: CDR1 MNHEY, CDR2 SMNVEV (reference sequence). This clonotype showed up many times. The study, taken as a whole, reports: Almost all vaccine-responding clonotypes could not be detected on day 0 in sorted memory subsets. Boosting was followed by the reappearance of most primary-vaccination clones (approximately 97% CD4, 88% CD8).

TCRdb fed the 5' RACE reads into MiXCR, producing one record per CDR3 protein. Altogether tens of thousands of distinct CDR3 sequences are present, about 10% being singletons, with the ten largest covering roughly an eighth. This receptor was identified in a man between 18 and 29 years old who received the YFV17D yellow fever vaccine. The chain uses TRBV27 and TRBJ1-2, with TRBD1 identical over 9 bases. The specimen comprised PBMCs, either bulk or a sorted T-cell subset (CD4+, CD8+, memory, or dextramer-sorted; not recorded which), sampled less than 16 days after the first yellow fever vaccination. The CDR3 is CASSSTGGKGYTF. DNA for the CDR3: TGTGCCAGCAGTTCTACAGGGGGCAAGGGCTACACCTTC.